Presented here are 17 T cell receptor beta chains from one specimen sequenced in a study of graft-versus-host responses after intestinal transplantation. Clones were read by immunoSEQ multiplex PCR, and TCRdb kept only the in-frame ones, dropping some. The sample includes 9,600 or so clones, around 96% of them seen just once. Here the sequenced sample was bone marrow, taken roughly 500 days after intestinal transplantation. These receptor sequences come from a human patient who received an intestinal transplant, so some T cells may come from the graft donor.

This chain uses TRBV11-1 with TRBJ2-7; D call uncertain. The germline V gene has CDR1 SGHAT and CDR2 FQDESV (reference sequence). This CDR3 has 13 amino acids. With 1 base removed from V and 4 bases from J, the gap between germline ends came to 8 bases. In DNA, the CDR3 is TGTGCCAGCAGCTTAGGGGGTCCGTACGAGCAGTACTTC. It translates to CASSLGGPYEQYF.

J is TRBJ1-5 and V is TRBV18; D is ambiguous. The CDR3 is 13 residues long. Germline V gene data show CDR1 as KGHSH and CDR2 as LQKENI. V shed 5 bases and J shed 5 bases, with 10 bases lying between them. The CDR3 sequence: CASSSYLDQPQHF. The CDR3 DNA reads TGTGCCAGCTCAAGTTATTTAGATCAGCCCCAGCATTTT.

In DNA form, the CDR3 reads TGCAGCGTTGGCGGGATAGTCTACAATGAGCAGTTCTTC. The encoded protein is CSVGGIVYNEQFF. The chain recombines TRBV29-1 with TRBJ2-1; D might be TRBD2 (6 bases). CDR1 SQVTM and CDR2 ANQGSEA come from the germline V gene. The CDR3 spans 13 residues. Trimming stripped 4 bases from V and 3 bases from J, with 10 bases between.

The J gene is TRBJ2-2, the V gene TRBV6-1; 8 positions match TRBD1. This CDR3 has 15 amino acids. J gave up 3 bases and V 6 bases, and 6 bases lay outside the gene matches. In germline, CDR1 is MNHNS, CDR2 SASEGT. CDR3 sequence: CASRQQGADTGELFF. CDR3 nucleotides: TGTGCCAGCAGACAGCAGGGGGCAGACACCGGGGAGCTGTTTTTT.

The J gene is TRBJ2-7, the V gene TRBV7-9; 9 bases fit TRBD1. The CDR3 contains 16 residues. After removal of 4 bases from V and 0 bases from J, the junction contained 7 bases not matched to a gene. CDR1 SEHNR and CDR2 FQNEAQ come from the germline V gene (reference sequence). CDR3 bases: TGTGCCAGCAGCTCCGGGACAGGGAAAAGCTCCTACGAGCAGTACTTC. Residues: CASSSGTGKSSYEQYF.

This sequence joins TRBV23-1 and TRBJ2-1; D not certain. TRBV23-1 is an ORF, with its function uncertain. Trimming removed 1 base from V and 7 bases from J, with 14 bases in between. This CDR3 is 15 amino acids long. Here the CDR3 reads CASSQFPSQQNEQFF. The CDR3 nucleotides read TGCGCCAGCAGTCAATTTCCGAGTCAGCAGAATGAGCAGTTCTTC.

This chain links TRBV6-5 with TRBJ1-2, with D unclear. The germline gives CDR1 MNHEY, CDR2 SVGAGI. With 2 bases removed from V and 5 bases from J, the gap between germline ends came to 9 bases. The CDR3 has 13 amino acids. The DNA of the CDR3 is TGTGCCAGCAGTTACGGAATAGGGTATGGCTACACCTTC. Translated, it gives CASSYGIGYGYTF.

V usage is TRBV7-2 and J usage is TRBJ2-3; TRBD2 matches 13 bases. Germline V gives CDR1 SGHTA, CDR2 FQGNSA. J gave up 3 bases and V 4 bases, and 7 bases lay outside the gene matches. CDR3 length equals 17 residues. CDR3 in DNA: TGTGCCAGCAGCTCCGGGACTAGCGGGATAATAACAGATACGCAGTATTTT. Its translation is CASSSGTSGIITDTQYF.

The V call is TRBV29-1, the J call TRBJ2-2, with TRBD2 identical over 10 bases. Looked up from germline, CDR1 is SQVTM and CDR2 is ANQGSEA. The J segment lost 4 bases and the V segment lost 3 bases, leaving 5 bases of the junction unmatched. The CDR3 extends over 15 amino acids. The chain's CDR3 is CSVDPRTSGTGELFF. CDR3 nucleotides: TGCAGCGTTGATCCCCGGACTAGCGGCACCGGGGAGCTGTTTTTT.

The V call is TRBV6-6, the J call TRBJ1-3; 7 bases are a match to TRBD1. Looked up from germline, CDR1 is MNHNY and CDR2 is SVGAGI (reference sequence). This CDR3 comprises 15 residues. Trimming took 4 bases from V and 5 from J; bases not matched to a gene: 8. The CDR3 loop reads CASSSAEGARNTIYF. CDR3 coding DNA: TGTGCCAGCAGTTCCGCGGAGGGGGCCAGAAACACCATATATTTT.

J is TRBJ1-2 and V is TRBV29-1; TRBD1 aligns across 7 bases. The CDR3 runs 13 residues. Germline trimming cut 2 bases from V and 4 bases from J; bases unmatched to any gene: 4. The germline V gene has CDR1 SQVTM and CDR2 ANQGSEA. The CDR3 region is CSVEWDSFYGYTF. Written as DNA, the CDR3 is TGCAGCGTTGAATGGGACAGTTTCTATGGCTACACCTTC.

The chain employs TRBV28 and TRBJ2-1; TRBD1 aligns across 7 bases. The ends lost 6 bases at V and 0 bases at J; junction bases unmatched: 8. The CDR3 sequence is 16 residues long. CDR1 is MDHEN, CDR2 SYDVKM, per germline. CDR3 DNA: TGTGCCAGCAGAGTGACAGGGTCGCCCTCCTACAATGAGCAGTTCTTC. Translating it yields CASRVTGSPSYNEQFF.

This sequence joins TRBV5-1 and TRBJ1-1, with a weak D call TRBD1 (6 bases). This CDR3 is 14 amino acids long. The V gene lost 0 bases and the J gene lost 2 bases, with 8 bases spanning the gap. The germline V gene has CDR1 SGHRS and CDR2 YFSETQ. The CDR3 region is CASSLGTANTEAFF. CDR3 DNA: TGCGCCAGCAGCTTGGGGACAGCTAACACTGAAGCTTTCTTT.

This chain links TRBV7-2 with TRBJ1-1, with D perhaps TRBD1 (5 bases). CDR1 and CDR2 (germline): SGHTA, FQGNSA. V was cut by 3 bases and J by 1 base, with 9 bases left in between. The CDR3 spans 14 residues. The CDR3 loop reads CASSLGRENTEAFF. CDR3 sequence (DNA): TGTGCCAGCAGCTTGGGCAGGGAGAACACTGAAGCTTTCTTT.

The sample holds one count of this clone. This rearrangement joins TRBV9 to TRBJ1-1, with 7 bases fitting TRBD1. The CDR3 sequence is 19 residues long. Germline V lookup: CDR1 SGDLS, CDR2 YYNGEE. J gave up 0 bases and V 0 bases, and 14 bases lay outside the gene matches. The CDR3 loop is CASSVEPSPRGTMNTEAFF. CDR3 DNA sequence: TGTGCCAGCAGCGTAGAGCCTTCCCCCAGGGGGACAATGAACACTGAAGCTTTCTTT.

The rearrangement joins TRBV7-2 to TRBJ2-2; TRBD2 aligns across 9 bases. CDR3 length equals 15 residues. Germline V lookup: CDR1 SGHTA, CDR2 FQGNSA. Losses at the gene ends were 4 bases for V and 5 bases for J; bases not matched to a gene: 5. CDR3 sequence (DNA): TGTGCCAGCAGCTCAGCGGGAGGTCCAACCGGGGAGCTGTTTTTT. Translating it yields CASSSAGGPTGELFF.

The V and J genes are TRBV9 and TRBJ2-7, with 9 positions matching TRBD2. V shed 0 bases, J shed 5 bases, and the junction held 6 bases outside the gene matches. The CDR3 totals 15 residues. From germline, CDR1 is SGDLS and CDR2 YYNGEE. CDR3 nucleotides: TGTGCCAGCAGCGTAGGGGCGGGAGGGCAGCACGAGCAGTACTTC. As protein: CASSVGAGGQHEQYF. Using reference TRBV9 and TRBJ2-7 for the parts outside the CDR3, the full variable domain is DSGVTQTPKHLITATGQRVTLRCSPRSGDLSVYWYQQSLDQGLQFLIQYYNGEERAKGNILERFSAQQFPDLHSELNLSSLELGDSALYFCASSVGAGGQHEQYFGPGTRLTVT.